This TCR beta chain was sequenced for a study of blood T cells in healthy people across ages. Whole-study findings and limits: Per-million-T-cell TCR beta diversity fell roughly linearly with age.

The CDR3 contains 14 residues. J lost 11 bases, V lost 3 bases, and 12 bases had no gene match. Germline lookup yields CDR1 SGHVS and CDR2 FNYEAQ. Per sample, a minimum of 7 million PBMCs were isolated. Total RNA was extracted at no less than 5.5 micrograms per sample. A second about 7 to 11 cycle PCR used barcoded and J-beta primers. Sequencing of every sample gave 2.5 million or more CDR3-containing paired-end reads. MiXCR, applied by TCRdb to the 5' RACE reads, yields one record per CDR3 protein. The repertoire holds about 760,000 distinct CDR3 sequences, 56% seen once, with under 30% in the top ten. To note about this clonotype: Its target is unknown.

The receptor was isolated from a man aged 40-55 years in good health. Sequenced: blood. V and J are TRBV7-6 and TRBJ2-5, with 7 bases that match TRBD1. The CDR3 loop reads CASSLQTGLNEQYF. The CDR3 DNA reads TGTGCCAGCAGCTTGCAGACAGGGTTAAATGAGCAGTACTTC.